This entry lists 27 T cell receptor beta chains sequenced from one sample in a study of early T cells in non-severe SARS-CoV-2 infection. TCRdb passed the 5' RACE reads through MiXCR, listing each CDR3 protein once. Of 100,000 to 120,000 distinct CDR3 sequences listed, around 13% are singletons. Sequenced here: whole blood, sampled at baseline. The source is an adult who was a healthcare worker with PCR-confirmed SARS-CoV-2 infection or an uninfected control (not recorded which).

The rearrangement joins TRBV9 to TRBJ2-7; 8 bases line up with TRBD1. The CDR3 has 17 amino acids. With V trimmed by 3 bases and J by 1 base, 12 bases remained unmatched. In germline, CDR1 is SGDLS, CDR2 YYNGEE. The CDR3 protein is CASSAGLDRGFSYEQYF. CDR3 bases: TGTGCCAGCAGCGCCGGCCTAGACAGGGGTTTTTCCTACGAGCAGTACTTC.

This clonotype was recorded a few times. The chain carries TRBV7-2 and TRBJ1-1; D gene unclear. Trimming stripped 2 bases from V and 0 bases from J, with 7 bases between. This CDR3 region has 14 residues. Germline V gene lookup returns CDR1 SGHTA and CDR2 FQGNSA. CDR3 bases: TGTGCCAGCAGCTTAAGCCCGATGAACACTGAAGCTTTCTTT. Its protein product is CASSLSPMNTEAFF. Complete variable domain (other parts from reference TRBV7-2 and TRBJ1-1): GAGVSQSPSNKVTEKGKDVELRCDPISGHTALYWYRQSLGQGLEFLIYFQGNSAPDKSGLPSDRFSAERTGGSVSTLTIQRTQQEDSAVYLCASSLSPMNTEAFFGQGTRLTVV.

The chain couples TRBV5-1 to TRBJ2-1; 7 bases line up with TRBD1. Per the germline V gene, CDR1 is SGHRS and CDR2 is YFSETQ. Trimming at V came to 4 bases and at J to 3 bases, leaving 4 bases not matched to a gene. There are 14 residues in the CDR3. CDR3 DNA sequence: TGCGCCAGCAGCGCAGGGGGAAACTACAATGAGCAGTTCTTC. This translates into CASSAGGNYNEQFF.

The V and J genes are TRBV11-3 and TRBJ2-1; unclear D gene. The CDR3 sequence is 15 residues long. Between the trimmed V and J ends, which lost 5 bases and 9 bases, there was a span of 20 bases. From germline, CDR1 is SGHNT and CDR2 YENEEA. Here the CDR3 DNA reads TGTGCCAGCAGCCTGCCACTGCCCCAGGATGGTGAGCAGTTCTTC. This gives the protein CASSLPLPQDGEQFF. The entire variable domain, with the rest obtained from reference TRBV11-3 and TRBJ2-1, is as follows: EAGVVQSPRYKIIEKKQPVAFWCNPISGHNTLYWYLQNLGQGPELLIRYENEEAVDDSQLPKDRFSAERLKGVDSTLKIQPAELGDSAVYLCASSLPLPQDGEQFFGPGTRLTVL.

This clonotype was detected ten times or more. This chain connects TRBV6-6 to TRBJ1-5, with 7 positions matching TRBD1. Germline V CDR1 and CDR2: MNHNY, SVGAGI (reference sequence). The junction had 3 bases not matched to a gene; V was cut back by 5 bases and J by 5 bases. The CDR3 sequence is 13 residues long. The CDR3 DNA reads as TGTGCCAGCAGTGACAGGGATGATCAGCCCCAGCATTTT. Translated, it gives CASSDRDDQPQHF.

This clonotype was detected a few times. The chain recombines TRBV29-1 with TRBJ2-3; D perhaps matches TRBD2 (7 bases). V shed 7 bases and J shed 1 base, with 12 bases lying between them. Germline V gives CDR1 SQVTM, CDR2 ANQGSEA. The CDR3 has 13 residues. Here the CDR3 reads CSAQGGGTDTQYF. CDR3 sequence (DNA): TGCAGCGCACAGGGAGGGGGCACAGATACGCAGTATTTT.

V and J are TRBV20-1 and TRBJ1-2, with a tentative D call TRBD1 (6 bases). Between the trimmed V and J ends, which lost 4 bases and 4 bases, there was a span of 16 bases. Germline values: CDR1 DFQATT, CDR2 SNEGSKA (reference sequence). The CDR3 length is 14 residues. Here the CDR3 DNA reads TGCAGTGCTATTTACGGGGGGCTTATCTATGGCTACACCTTC. Its translation: CSAIYGGLIYGYTF.

CDR3 sequence (DNA): TGTGCCAGTAGTACCGGGTGGGCAGCCTCGAGTAATTCACCCCTCCACTTT. The encoded protein is CASSTGWAASSNSPLHF. The chain joins TRBV19 to TRBJ1-6, with no clear D. The CDR3 has 17 amino acids. Germline V gene sequence: CDR1 LNHDA, CDR2 SQIVND (reference sequence). V was pared by 4 bases and J by 6 bases, with 19 bases between.

This clonotype has at least ten counts. This chain uses TRBV18 with TRBJ1-1, with 8 bases identical to TRBD1. The junction had 7 bases not matched to a gene; V was cut back by 3 bases and J by 4 bases. This CDR3 region has 15 residues. CDR1 is KGHSH and CDR2 is LQKENI in the germline V gene. CDR3 coding DNA: TGTGCCAGCTCACCTTCCAGGGGGCCGGGCACTGAAGCTTTCTTT. This codes for CASSPSRGPGTEAFF.

CDR3 nucleotide sequence: TGCGCCAGCAGCCAAGATGCCAGCGGGGGGGCGACCGGGGAGCTGTTTTTT. This encodes CASSQDASGGATGELFF. The rearrangement uses TRBV4-1 and TRBJ2-2, with 10 bases identical to TRBD2. Per germline, CDR1 MGHRA and CDR2 YSYEKL. The CDR3 is made up of 17 amino acids. Trimming removed 0 bases from V and 5 bases from J; junction bases left unmatched: 6.

This chain connects TRBV13 to TRBJ2-1; D not certain. There are 13 residues in the CDR3. The germline gives CDR1 PRHDT, CDR2 FYEKMQ (reference sequence). Trimming pared 1 base from V and 6 bases from J, leaving 7 bases between. In nucleotides, the CDR3 is TGTGCCAGCAGCTTAGCAGTGGTCAATGAGCAGTTCTTC. This codes for CASSLAVVNEQFF.

The rearrangement joins TRBV6-5 to TRBJ2-7; D is possibly TRBD1 (6 bases). CDR1 is MNHEY, CDR2 SVGAGI, per germline. The CDR3 extends over 14 amino acids. V gave up 4 bases and J gave up 2 bases, with 12 bases separating them. The CDR3 region is CASSSGHPPYEQYF. The CDR3, as DNA: TGTGCCAGCAGTTCGGGACACCCTCCCTACGAGCAGTACTTC.

This clonotype was seen ten or more times. This chain joins TRBV9 and TRBJ2-3; TRBD2 aligns across 7 bases. The CDR3 runs to 14 residues. Germline CDR1 and CDR2: SGDLS and YYNGEE. J gave up 5 bases and V 0 bases, and 3 bases lay outside the gene matches. The CDR3 loop reads CASSVDLAEDTQYF. The CDR3 DNA sequence: TGTGCCAGCAGCGTAGATCTAGCGGAAGATACGCAGTATTTT.

This clonotype was observed a few times. V is TRBV20-1 and J is TRBJ2-7; D perhaps matches TRBD2 (6 bases). The germline V gene encodes CDR1 DFQATT and CDR2 SNEGSKA (reference sequence). The germline V and J ends were trimmed by 6 bases and 5 bases, with 20 bases remaining between them. The CDR3 has 14 residues. CDR3 loop: CSAPSFGGIHEQYF. Here the CDR3 DNA reads TGCAGTGCCCCATCCTTTGGGGGGATTCACGAGCAGTACTTC.

This clonotype was picked up many times. The V gene is TRBV6-6, the J gene TRBJ2-1; 10 bases are shared with TRBD2. The V gene's germline CDR1 is MNHNY and CDR2 SVGAGI (reference sequence). The CDR3 extends over 15 amino acids. Trimming removed 3 bases from V and 9 bases from J; junction bases left unmatched: 8. DNA of the CDR3: TGTGCCAGCAGTTATCCTAGCGGGAGCCCCGGTGAGCAGTTCTTC. Translating it yields CASSYPSGSPGEQFF.

V gene TRBV20-1 combines with J gene TRBJ2-7; the match to TRBD2 covers 8 bases. This CDR3 contains 13 residues. Germline V gene lookup returns CDR1 DFQATT and CDR2 SNEGSKA (reference sequence). V dropped 3 bases and J dropped 3; count of bases not matched to a gene: 4. CDR3 protein: CSASFGGGYEQYF. As DNA, the CDR3 is TGCAGTGCTAGTTTCGGGGGGGGCTACGAGCAGTACTTC.

Of note for this clonotype: A much larger clone differs by one base, so this may be a read error. The genes are TRBV19 and TRBJ2-2; 9 nucleotides match TRBD1. The CDR3 has 15 residues. Germline-derived CDR1 and CDR2 are LNHDA and SQIVND (reference sequence). This chain's CDR3 is CASSIDRGNTGEPFF. The CDR3 DNA follows: TGTGCCAGTAGTATCGACAGGGGGAACACCGGGGAGCCGTTTTTT.

This clonotype was counted a few times. V and J are TRBV24-1 and TRBJ1-5; possibly TRBD1 for D (5 bases). CDR1 and CDR2 (germline): KGHDR, SFDVKD. The CDR3 has 16 residues. With 3 bases removed from V and 0 bases from J, the gap between germline ends came to 11 bases. The CDR3 DNA is TGTGCCACCAGTGATACGGGGGTCGGTAGCAATCAGCCCCAGCATTTT. Its translation is CATSDTGVGSNQPQHF.

J is TRBJ1-5 and V is TRBV18, with D unresolved. The CDR3 is 15 residues long. Looked up from germline, CDR1 is KGHSH and CDR2 is LQKENI. V lost 3 bases, J lost 4 bases, and 13 bases lay in between. The CDR3 coding sequence is TGTGCCAGCTCACCTACGGTCAGACAAAATCAGCCCCAGCATTTT. Amino acid sequence: CASSPTVRQNQPQHF.

This clonotype came up many times. The chain uses TRBV7-9 and TRBJ1-2, with D hard to call. Per germline, CDR1 SEHNR and CDR2 FQNEAQ (reference sequence). CDR3 length: 13 residues. Trimming cost V 1 base and J 2 bases, with 5 bases left between them. The CDR3 protein is CASSLGVNYGYTF. The DNA of the CDR3 is TGTGCCAGCAGCTTAGGGGTAAACTATGGCTACACCTTC.

This clonotype was seen more than once but under ten times. The chain uses TRBV5-4 and TRBJ1-2, with 8 positions matching TRBD1. Trimming at V came to 6 bases and at J to 0 bases, leaving 4 bases not matched to a gene. CDR3 length: 14 residues. Germline loops: CDR1 SGHNT, CDR2 YYREEE (reference sequence). The CDR3 DNA reads TGTGCCAGCACCCTGACAGGGGCTAACTATGGCTACACCTTC. Its translation: CASTLTGANYGYTF.

This clonotype was counted a few times. The chain is built from TRBV27 and TRBJ1-3; D gene ambiguous. The V gene lost 2 bases and the J gene lost 3 bases, with 11 bases spanning the gap. Germline V gene sequence: CDR1 MNHEY, CDR2 SMNVEV (reference sequence). The CDR3 totals 15 residues. Written as DNA, the CDR3 is TGTGCCAGCAGTTTAACGGGCCACAATGGAAACACCATATATTTT. Its translation: CASSLTGHNGNTIYF.

V gene TRBV5-1 combines with J gene TRBJ2-2, with TRBD1 as a possible D gene (6 bases). CDR1 SGHRS and CDR2 YFSETQ come from the germline V gene. V was clipped by 3 bases and J by 7 bases, with 16 bases between them. CDR3 length: 15 residues. As DNA, the CDR3 is TGCGCCAGCAGCTCCACCGGGGACACCTACGGGGAGCTGTTTTTT. This encodes CASSSTGDTYGELFF.

The gene calls are TRBV7-6 and TRBJ2-7; a possible D gene is TRBD2 (5 bases). Germline V gene data show CDR1 as SGHVS and CDR2 as FNYEAQ. The V and J ends lost 2 bases and 5 bases respectively, with 16 bases between them. The CDR3 is 15 amino acids. The CDR3 is CASSLSPGWSHEQYF. The DNA for the CDR3 is TGTGCCAGCAGCTTATCACCGGGATGGAGCCACGAGCAGTACTTC.

This clonotype was seen only a few times. J is TRBJ2-7 and V is TRBV27, with 8 positions matching TRBD2. The CDR3 extends over 14 amino acids. Per germline, CDR1 MNHEY and CDR2 SMNVEV (reference sequence). V trimming: 4 bases; J trimming: 1 base; junction bases outside the gene matches: 3. CDR3 sequence (DNA): TGTGCCAGCAGTTCTCGACTAGCGTCCTACGAGCAGTACTTC. Translating it yields CASSSRLASYEQYF.

In its sample, this clonotype was seen a few times. This chain joins TRBV30 and TRBJ1-1; no definite D call. Trimming took 2 bases from V and 0 from J, leaving 7 bases between them. Germline V gene lookup returns CDR1 GTSNPN and CDR2 SVGIG (reference sequence). This CDR3 spans 13 amino acids. The CDR3 nucleotides are TGTGCCTGGAGTTATGGCCTGAACACTGAAGCTTTCTTT. Translated, it gives CAWSYGLNTEAFF.

The chain carries TRBV14 and TRBJ1-1; D is undetermined. CDR1 is SGHDN and CDR2 is FVKESK in the germline V gene. V lost 3 bases and J 5 bases, leaving 13 bases between the germline ends. This CDR3 is built from 14 residues. The CDR3 here is CASSQAGRRTEAFF. The DNA for the CDR3 is TGTGCCAGCAGCCAGGCTGGAAGACGGACTGAAGCTTTCTTT.